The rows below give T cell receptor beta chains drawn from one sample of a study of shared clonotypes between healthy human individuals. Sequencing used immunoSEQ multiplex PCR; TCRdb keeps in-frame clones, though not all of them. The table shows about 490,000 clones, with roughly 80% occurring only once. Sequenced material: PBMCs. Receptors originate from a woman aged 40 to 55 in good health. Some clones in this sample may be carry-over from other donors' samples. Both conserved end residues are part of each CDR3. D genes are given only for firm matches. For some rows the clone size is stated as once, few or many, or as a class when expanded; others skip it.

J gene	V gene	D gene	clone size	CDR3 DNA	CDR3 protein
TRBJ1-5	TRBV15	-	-	TGTGCCACCAGCAGAGAACGCAATCAGCCCCAGCATTTT	CATSRERNQPQHF
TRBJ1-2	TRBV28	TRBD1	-	TGTGCCAGTCAGGGGGGCAGGGGCGCCTATGGCTACACCTTC	CASQGGRGAYGYTF
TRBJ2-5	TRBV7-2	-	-	TGTGCCAGCAGCTTAGCGGGAGTGACGGAGACCCAGTACTTC	CASSLAGVTETQYF
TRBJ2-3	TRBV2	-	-	TGTGCCAGCAGTGACCCGGGAGAGGGGGCAGATACGCAGTATTTT	CASSDPGEGADTQYF
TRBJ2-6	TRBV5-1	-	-	TGCGCCAGTCATCTCGGACCAGGCGCACTTGGCGGGGCCAACGTCCTGACTTTC	CASHLGPGALGGANVLTF
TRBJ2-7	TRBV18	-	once	TGTGCCAGCTCACCACGGTGGGAGGAAGCCTACGAGCAGTACTTC	CASSPRWEEAYEQYF
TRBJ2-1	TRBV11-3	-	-	TGTGCCAGCAGCTTAGGTGATCCCTACAATGAGCAGTTCTTC	CASSLGDPYNEQFF
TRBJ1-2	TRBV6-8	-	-	TGTGCCAGCAGCCGCAAAGCAGGTTGTTTTGACTATGGCTACACCTTC	CASSRKAGCFDYGYTF
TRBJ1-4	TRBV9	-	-	TGTGCCAGCAGCGTGCGGCCCGGGGGCGAAAAACTGTTTTTT	CASSVRPGGEKLFF
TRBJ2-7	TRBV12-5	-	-	TGTGCTAGTGGTCAGGGGGAGGGACAGCCCTACGAGCAGTACTTC	CASGQGEGQPYEQYF
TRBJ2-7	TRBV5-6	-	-	TGTGCCAGCAGCTTTTCCCGTGAGATGCAGTACTTC	CASSFSREMQYF
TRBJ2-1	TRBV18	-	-	TGTGCCAGCTCACCAACCTTGGCAGGGCGTAATGAGCAGTTCTTC	CASSPTLAGRNEQFF
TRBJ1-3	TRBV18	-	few	TGTGCCAGCTCACCATCTTATACAACAACCGCTGGAAACACCATATATTTT	CASSPSYTTTAGNTIYF
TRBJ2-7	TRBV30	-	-	TGTGCCTGGAGTATTCACTCTCCAGGGGTTAACTTACCCTACGAGCAGTACTTC	CAWSIHSPGVNLPYEQYF
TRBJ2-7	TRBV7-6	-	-	TGTGCCAGCAGCCCCCGGAGGAGCTACGAGCAGTACTTC	CASSPRRSYEQYF
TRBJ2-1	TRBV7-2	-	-	TGTGCCAGCAGCTTAAACCGGGGCGTTTACAATGAGCAGTTCTTC	CASSLNRGVYNEQFF
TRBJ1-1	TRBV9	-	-	TGTGCCAGCTCACCACCGGGGGGACAGAACACTGAAGCTTTCTTT	CASSPPGGQNTEAFF
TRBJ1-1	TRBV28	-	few	TGTGCCAGCAGCCTGGGGGGCCATGGGAACACTGAAGCTTTCTTT	CASSLGGHGNTEAFF
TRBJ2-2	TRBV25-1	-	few	TGTGCCAGCAGTGTGGGGAGCTCCGGCGGGGAGCTGTTTTTT	CASSVGSSGGELFF
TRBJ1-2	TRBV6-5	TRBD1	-	TGTGCCAGCAGAAAGTCAGGGGGTTTCTATGGCTACACCTTC	CASRKSGGFYGYTF
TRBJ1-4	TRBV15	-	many	TGTGCCACCAGCAGGGGGTTCACTGAAAAACTGTTTTTT	CATSRGFTEKLFF
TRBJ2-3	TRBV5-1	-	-	TGCGCCAGCAGCCTCGGAGAGGGATACACAGATACGCAGTATTTT	CASSLGEGYTDTQYF
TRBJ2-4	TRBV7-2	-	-	TGTGCCAGCAGCCATGGGAAAAACATTCAGTACTTC	CASSHGKNIQYF
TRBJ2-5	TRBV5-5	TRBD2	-	TGTGCCAGCAGCAATCAGGTGGCTAGCGGGAGTGAGACCCAGTACTTC	CASSNQVASGSETQYF
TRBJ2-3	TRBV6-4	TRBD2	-	TGTGCCAGCAGTCACGGAGCGGGAGGCGCCGATACGCAGTATTTT	CASSHGAGGADTQYF
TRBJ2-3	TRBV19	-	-	TGTGCCAGTAGTACCACAGGGTTAGATACGCAGTATTTT	CASSTTGLDTQYF
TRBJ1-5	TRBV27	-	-	TGTGCCAGCAGTTTATCGTGGGGGAACTTAGGGAATCAGCCCCAGCATTTT	CASSLSWGNLGNQPQHF
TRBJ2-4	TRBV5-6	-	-	TGTGCCCGCAGCTTGGTGGGGGGTATGAACATTCAGTACTTC	CARSLVGGMNIQYF
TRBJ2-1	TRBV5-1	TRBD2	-	TGCGCCAGCAGTTTCGGACTAGCGGGAGATGAGCAGTTCTTC	CASSFGLAGDEQFF
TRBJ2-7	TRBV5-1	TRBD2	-	TGCGCCAGCAGCTCGCCCGGGACTAGCAACGAGCAGTACTTC	CASSSPGTSNEQYF
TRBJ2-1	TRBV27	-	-	TGTGCCAGCAGCCGGAACAGGGGGGGATCCTACAATGAGCAGTTCTTC	CASSRNRGGSYNEQFF
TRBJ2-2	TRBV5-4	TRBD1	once	TGTGCCAGCAGCGCCCCGGGGACAGGGGCTACCGGGGAGCTGTTTTTT	CASSAPGTGATGELFF
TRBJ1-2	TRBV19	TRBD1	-	TGTGCCAGTAGTCCCCGACAGGGGGAAGGCTACACCTTC	CASSPRQGEGYTF
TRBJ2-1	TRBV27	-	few	TGTGCCAGCAGTAGGACCTCCTACAATGAGCAGTTCTTC	CASSRTSYNEQFF
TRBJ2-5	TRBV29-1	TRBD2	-	TGCAGCGTCGCTACTAGCGCGGGCCCTGAGACCCAGTACTTC	CSVATSAGPETQYF
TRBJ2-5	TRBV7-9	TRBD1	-	TGTGCCAGCAGCTTGCAAAGACAGGGGGCTTGGAAAGAGACCCAGTACTTC	CASSLQRQGAWKETQYF
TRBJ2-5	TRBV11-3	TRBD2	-	TGTGCCAGCAGCTTAGGCGGGAGAGAGACCCAGTACTTC	CASSLGGRETQYF
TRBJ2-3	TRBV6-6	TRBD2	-	TGTGCCAGCAGTTACCCGGGGGGGGGCACAGATACGCAGTATTTT	CASSYPGGGTDTQYF
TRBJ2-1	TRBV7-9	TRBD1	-	TGTGCCAGCAGCGCCGACAGGGGGCGGCCGTTCTTC	CASSADRGRPFF
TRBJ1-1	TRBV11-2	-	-	TGTGCCAGCAGCGCCATACGAGGGCGCACTGAAGCTTTCTTT	CASSAIRGRTEAFF
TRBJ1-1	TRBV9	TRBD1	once	TGTGCCAGCAGCCCCGGGACAGTGAACACTGAAGCTTTCTTT	CASSPGTVNTEAFF
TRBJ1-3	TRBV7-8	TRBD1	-	TGTGCCAGCAGCCAAGGGGGCAACCGACTGGGAGGAAACACCATATATTTT	CASSQGGNRLGGNTIYF